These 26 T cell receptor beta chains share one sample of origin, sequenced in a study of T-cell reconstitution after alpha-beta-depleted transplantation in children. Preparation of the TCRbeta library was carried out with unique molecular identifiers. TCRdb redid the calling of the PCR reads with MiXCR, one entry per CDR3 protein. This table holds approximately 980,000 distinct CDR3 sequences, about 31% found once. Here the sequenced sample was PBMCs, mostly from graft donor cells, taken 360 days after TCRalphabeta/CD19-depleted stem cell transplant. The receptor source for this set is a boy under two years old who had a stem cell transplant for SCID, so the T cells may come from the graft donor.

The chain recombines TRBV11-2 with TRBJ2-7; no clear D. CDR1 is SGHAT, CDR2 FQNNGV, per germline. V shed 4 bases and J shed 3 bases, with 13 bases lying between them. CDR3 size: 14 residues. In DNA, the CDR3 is TGTGCCAGCAGCTGGAGTACCGGGTACTACGAGCAGTACTTC. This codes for CASSWSTGYYEQYF.

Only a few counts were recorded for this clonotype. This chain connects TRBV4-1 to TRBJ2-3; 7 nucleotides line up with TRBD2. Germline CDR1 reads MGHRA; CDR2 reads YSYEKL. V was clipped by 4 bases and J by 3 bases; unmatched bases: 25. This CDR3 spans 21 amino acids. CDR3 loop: CASSPSDTRRGSFQPTDTQYF. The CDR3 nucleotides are TGCGCCAGCAGCCCCAGCGATACCCGGCGGGGGAGCTTTCAGCCGACAGATACGCAGTATTTT.

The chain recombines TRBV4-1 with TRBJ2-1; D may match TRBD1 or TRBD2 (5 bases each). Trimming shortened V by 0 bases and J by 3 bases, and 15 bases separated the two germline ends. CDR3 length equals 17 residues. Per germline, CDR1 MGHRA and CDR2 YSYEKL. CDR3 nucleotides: TGCGCCAGCAGCCAAGATAAGGGACCACTTTTCTACAATGAGCAGTTCTTC. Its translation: CASSQDKGPLFYNEQFF.

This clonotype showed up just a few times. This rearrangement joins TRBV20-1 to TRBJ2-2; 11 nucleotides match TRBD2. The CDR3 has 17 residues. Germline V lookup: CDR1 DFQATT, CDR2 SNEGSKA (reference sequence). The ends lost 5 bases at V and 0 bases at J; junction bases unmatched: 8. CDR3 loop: CSARHPGLAANTGELFF. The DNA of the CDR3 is TGCAGTGCTCGGCACCCGGGACTAGCGGCGAACACCGGGGAGCTGTTTTTT.

The CDR3 loop is CASIRQGGYGYTF. DNA of the CDR3: TGTGCCAGCATCCGGCAGGGTGGCTATGGCTACACCTTC. The rearrangement joins TRBV12-3 or TRBV12-4 to TRBJ1-2; D perhaps matches TRBD1 (5 bases). This CDR3 spans 13 amino acids. V was shortened by 7 bases and J by 4 bases, with 13 bases between the two germline ends.

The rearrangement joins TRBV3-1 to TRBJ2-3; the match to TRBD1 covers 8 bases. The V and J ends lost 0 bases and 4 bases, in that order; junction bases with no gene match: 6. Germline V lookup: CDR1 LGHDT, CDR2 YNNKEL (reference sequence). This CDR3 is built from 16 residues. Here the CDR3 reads CASSQDGTGGSDTQYF. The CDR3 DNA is TGTGCCAGCAGCCAAGATGGAACAGGGGGATCAGATACGCAGTATTTT.

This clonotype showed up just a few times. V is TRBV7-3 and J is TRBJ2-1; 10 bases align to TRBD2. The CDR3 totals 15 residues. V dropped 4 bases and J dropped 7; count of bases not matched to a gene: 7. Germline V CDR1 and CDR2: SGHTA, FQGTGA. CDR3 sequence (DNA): TGTGCCAGCAGCTCCAGCGGGGGGGCCTGGAATGAGCAGTTCTTC. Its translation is CASSSSGGAWNEQFF. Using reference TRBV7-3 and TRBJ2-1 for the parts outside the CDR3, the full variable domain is GAGVSQTPSNKVTEKGKYVELRCDPISGHTALYWYRQSLGQGPEFLIYFQGTGAADDSGLPNDRFFAVRPEGSVSTLKIQRTERGDSAVYLCASSSSGGAWNEQFFGPGTRLTVL.

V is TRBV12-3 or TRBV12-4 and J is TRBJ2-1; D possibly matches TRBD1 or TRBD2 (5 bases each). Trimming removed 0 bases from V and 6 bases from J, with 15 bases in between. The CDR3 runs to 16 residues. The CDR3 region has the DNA TGTGCCAGCAGTTTAGCCAGACGGGTGAGGGGCAATGAGCAGTTCTTC. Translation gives CASSLARRVRGNEQFF.

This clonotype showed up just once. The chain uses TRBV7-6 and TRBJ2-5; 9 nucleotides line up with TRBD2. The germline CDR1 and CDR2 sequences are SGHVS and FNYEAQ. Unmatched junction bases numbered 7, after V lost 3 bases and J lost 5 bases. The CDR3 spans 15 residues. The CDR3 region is CASSFSGGLRETQYF. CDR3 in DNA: TGTGCCAGCAGCTTTAGCGGGGGCCTCCGTGAGACCCAGTACTTC.

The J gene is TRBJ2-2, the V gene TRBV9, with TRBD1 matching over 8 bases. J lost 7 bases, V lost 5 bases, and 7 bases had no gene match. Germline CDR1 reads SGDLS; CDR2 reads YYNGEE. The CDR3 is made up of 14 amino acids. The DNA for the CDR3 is TGTGCCAGCAGACCAGGACAGGGAGGCGGGGAGCTGTTTTTT. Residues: CASRPGQGGGELFF.

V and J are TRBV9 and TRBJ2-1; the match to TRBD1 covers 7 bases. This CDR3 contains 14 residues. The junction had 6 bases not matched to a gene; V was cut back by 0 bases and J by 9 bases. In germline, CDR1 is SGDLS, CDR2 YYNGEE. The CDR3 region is CASSVEGASGEQFF. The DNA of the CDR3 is TGTGCCAGCAGCGTAGAGGGGGCATCGGGTGAGCAGTTCTTC.

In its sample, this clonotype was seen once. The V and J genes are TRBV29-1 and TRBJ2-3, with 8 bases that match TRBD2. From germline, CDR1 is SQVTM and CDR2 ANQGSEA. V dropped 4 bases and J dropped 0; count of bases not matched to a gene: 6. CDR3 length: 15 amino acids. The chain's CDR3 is CSVAVGGASTDTQYF. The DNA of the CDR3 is TGCAGCGTTGCTGTCGGGGGGGCTAGCACAGATACGCAGTATTTT.

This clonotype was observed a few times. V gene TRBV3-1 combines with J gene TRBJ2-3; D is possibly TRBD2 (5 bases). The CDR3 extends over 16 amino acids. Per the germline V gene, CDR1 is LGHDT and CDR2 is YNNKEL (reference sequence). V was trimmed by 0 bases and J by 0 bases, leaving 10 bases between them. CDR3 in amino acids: CASSQDWLASTDTQYF. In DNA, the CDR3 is TGTGCCAGCAGCCAAGATTGGCTAGCTAGCACAGATACGCAGTATTTT.

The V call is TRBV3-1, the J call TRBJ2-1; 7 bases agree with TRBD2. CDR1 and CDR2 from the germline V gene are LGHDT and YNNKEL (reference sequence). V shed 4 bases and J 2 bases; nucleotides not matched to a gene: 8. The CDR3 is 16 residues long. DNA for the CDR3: TGTGCCAGCAGCCCTGGCGCGACTAGCCCCTACAATGAGCAGTTCTTC. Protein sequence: CASSPGATSPYNEQFF.

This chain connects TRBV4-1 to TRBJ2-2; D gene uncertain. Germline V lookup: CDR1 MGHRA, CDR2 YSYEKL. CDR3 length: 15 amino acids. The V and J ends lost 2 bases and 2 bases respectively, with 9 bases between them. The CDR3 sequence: CASSQSGQNTGELFF. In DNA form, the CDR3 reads TGCGCCAGCAGCCAATCCGGCCAAAACACCGGGGAGCTGTTTTTT.

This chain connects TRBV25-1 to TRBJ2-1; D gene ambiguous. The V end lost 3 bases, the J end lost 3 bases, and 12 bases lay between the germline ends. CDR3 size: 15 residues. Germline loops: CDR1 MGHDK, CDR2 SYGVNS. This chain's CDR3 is CASSEGGRYYNEQFF. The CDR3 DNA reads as TGTGCCAGCAGTGAGGGTGGCCGATACTACAATGAGCAGTTCTTC.

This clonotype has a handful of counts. Here the CDR3 DNA reads TGTGCCAGCAGTTACGGACAGGACGCGAACACCATATATTTT. Encoded protein: CASSYGQDANTIYF. The rearrangement uses TRBV12-3 or TRBV12-4 and TRBJ1-3; TRBD1 matches 7 bases. The CDR3 runs 14 residues. V dropped 4 bases and J dropped 7; count of bases not matched to a gene: 7.

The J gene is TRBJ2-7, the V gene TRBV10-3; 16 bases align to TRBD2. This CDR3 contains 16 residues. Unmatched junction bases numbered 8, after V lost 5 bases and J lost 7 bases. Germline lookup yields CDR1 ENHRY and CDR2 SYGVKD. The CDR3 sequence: CAISSPGTSGGGEQYF. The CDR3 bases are TGTGCCATCAGTTCGCCCGGGACTAGCGGGGGGGGTGAGCAGTACTTC.

The CDR3 region is CSASYGGTKQFF. CDR3 DNA sequence: TGCAGTGCTTCATACGGGGGTACGAAGCAGTTCTTC. This rearrangement joins TRBV20-1 to TRBJ2-1; tentatively, D is TRBD2 (6 bases). Looked up from germline, CDR1 is DFQATT and CDR2 is SNEGSKA (reference sequence). CDR3 length: 12 amino acids. The V end lost 5 bases, the J end lost 11 bases, and 16 bases lay between the germline ends.

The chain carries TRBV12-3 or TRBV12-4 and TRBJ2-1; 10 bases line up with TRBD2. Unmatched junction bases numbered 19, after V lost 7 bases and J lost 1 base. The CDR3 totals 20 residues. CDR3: CASTISSVSGGASSYNEQFF. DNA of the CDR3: TGTGCCAGCACCATATCCTCCGTAAGCGGGGGGGCATCGTCCTACAATGAGCAGTTCTTC.

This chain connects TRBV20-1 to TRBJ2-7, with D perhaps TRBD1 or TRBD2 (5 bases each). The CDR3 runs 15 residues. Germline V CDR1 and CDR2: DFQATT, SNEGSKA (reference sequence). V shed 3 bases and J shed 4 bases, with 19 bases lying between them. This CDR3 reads CSASGVDGWGYEQYF. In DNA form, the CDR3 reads TGCAGTGCTAGTGGGGTTGACGGGTGGGGGTACGAGCAGTACTTC.

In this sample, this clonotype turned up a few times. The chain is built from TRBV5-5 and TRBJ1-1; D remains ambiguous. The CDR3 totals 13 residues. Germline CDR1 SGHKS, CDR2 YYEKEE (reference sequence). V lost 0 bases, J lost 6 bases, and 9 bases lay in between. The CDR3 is CASSLVLRSEAFF. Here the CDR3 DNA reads TGTGCCAGCAGCTTGGTATTGCGGTCTGAAGCTTTCTTT.

CDR3 sequence (DNA): TGTGCCAGCAGCCCCACCATGAGGACTAGCGGGGGGTCGGGGACCCAGTACTTC. Protein product: CASSPTMRTSGGSGTQYF. This rearrangement joins TRBV11-2 to TRBJ2-5; the match to TRBD2 covers 14 bases. Per germline, CDR1 SGHAT and CDR2 FQNNGV. The length of the CDR3 is 18 residues. J gave up 7 bases and V 5 bases, and 15 bases lay outside the gene matches. Supplemented by reference TRBV11-2 and TRBJ2-5, the full variable domain reads EAGVAQSPRYKIIEKRQSVAFWCNPISGHATLYWYQQILGQGPKLLIQFQNNGVVDDSQLPKDRFSAERLKGVDSTLKIQPAKLEDSAVYLCASSPTMRTSGGSGTQYFGPGTRLLVL.

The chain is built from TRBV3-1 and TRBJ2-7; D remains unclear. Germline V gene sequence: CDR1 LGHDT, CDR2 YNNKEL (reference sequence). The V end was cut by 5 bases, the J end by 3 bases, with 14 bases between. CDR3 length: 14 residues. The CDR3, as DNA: TGTGCCAGCAGCTCACACGAAGAGTACTACGAGCAGTACTTC. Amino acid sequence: CASSSHEEYYEQYF.

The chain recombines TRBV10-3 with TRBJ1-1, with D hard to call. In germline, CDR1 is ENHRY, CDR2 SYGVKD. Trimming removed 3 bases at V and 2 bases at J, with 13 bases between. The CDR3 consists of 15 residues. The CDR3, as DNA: TGTGCCATCAGTGATAAGGGCCGAAATAACACTGAAGCTTTCTTT. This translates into CAISDKGRNNTEAFF.

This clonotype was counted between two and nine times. The CDR3 region is CATSPGTGSSYEQYF. CDR3 bases: TGCGCCACCTCCCCCGGGACAGGGAGCTCCTACGAGCAGTACTTC. The chain uses TRBV5-1 and TRBJ2-7; 9 positions agree with TRBD1. Germline V CDR1 and CDR2: SGHRS, YFSETQ. V was pared by 9 bases and J by 0 bases, with 10 bases of the junction left unmatched. This CDR3 spans 15 amino acids.